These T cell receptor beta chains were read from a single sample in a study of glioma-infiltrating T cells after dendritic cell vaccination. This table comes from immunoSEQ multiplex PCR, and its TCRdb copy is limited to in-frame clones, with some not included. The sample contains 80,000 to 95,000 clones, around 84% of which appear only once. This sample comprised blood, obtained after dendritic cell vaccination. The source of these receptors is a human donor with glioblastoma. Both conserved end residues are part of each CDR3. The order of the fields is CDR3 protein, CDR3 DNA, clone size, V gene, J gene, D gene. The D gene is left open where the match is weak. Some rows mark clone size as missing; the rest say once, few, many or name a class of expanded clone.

CASSLGDSPYEQYF	TGTGCCAGCAGCTTGGGGGACAGCCCCTACGAGCAGTACTTC	.	TRBV5-5	TRBJ2-7	TRBD1
CASSLVGGDNTGELFF	TGTGCCAGCAGCTTGGTAGGGGGGGACAACACCGGGGAGCTGTTTTTT	.	TRBV7-3	TRBJ2-2	.
CASSLVGQAGELFF	TGTGCCAGCAGCTTAGTGGGGCAGGCCGGGGAGCTGTTTTTT	.	TRBV7-6	TRBJ2-2	.
CASSDGTGDTDTQYF	TGTGCCAGCAGTGACGGGACAGGGGACACAGATACGCAGTATTTT	.	TRBV6-4	TRBJ2-3	TRBD1
CASSYSPSGHTYEQYF	TGTGCCAGCAGCTACTCCCCTAGCGGGCACACCTACGAGCAGTACTTC	few	TRBV6-6	TRBJ2-7	TRBD2
CASSITTRIVTQYF	TGTGCCAGTAGTATTACGACTAGAATCGTGACCCAGTACTTC	.	TRBV19	TRBJ2-5	.
CASSQGVTDRGEKLFF	TGCGCCAGCAGCCAAGGGGTCACAGATCGTGGGGAAAAACTGTTTTTT	.	TRBV4-1	TRBJ1-4	.
CASTSGVDSPLHF	TGTGCCAGCACGTCGGGAGTAGATTCACCCCTCCACTTT	.	TRBV9	TRBJ1-6	.
CSGVIADSSTDTQYF	TGCAGCGGGGTCATAGCGGACTCTAGCACAGATACGCAGTATTTT	.	TRBV29-1	TRBJ2-3	.
CASSPGLAVDTGELFF	TGTGCCAGCTCACCGGGACTAGCGGTTGACACCGGGGAGCTGTTTTTT	.	TRBV18	TRBJ2-2	TRBD2
CASSPIGTGFGNTIYF	TGTGCCAGCAGCCCCATTGGGACAGGGTTCGGAAACACCATATATTTT	few	TRBV9	TRBJ1-3	TRBD1
CASSLPWTGGIGTQYF	TGTGCCAGCAGCTTACCCTGGACAGGGGGGATTGGGACCCAGTACTTC	.	TRBV7-8	TRBJ2-5	TRBD1
CVGTGRNTGELFF	TGCGTCGGGACAGGGCGGAACACCGGGGAGCTGTTTTTT	.	TRBV7-2	TRBJ2-2	TRBD1
CASSRGGAGADTQYF	TGTGCCAGCAGCCGGGGGGGGGCAGGGGCAGATACGCAGTATTTT	.	TRBV6-1	TRBJ2-3	TRBD2
CASSLPGQLTGELFF	TGTGCCAGCAGTTTACCGGGACAGCTCACCGGGGAGCTGTTTTTT	.	TRBV28	TRBJ2-2	TRBD1
CASRGWEGPDNEQFF	TGTGCCAGCAGGGGGTGGGAGGGCCCGGACAATGAGCAGTTCTTC	.	TRBV7-8	TRBJ2-1	TRBD2
CASSPPGKSQEKLFF	TGTGCCAGCAGTCCCCCGGGGAAGAGTCAAGAAAAACTGTTTTTT	.	TRBV6-1	TRBJ1-4	.
CASSMKAGLEQYF	TGTGCCAGTAGTATGAAGGCAGGGCTCGAGCAGTACTTC	.	TRBV19	TRBJ2-7	.
CASSLAGGVSNQPQHF	TGTGCCAGCAGCTTAGCGGGCGGGGTTAGCAATCAGCCCCAGCATTTT	.	TRBV7-6	TRBJ1-5	.
CASSDDREGVQPQHF	TGTGCCAGCAGCGACGACAGGGAAGGTGTTCAGCCCCAGCATTTT	.	TRBV7-2	TRBJ1-5	TRBD1
CASTVLSGSGNTGELFF	TGTGCCAGCACAGTTTTATCGGGGTCAGGGAACACCGGGGAGCTGTTTTTT	.	TRBV27	TRBJ2-2	.
CASSQLGFGQPQHF	TGCGCCAGCAGCCAACTCGGGTTCGGTCAGCCCCAGCATTTT	.	TRBV4-1	TRBJ1-5	.
CASSILDFGTGELFF	TGTGCCAGCAGTATACTAGATTTTGGCACCGGGGAGCTGTTTTTT	.	TRBV28	TRBJ2-2	.
CASSLLGLYNEQFF	TGTGCCAGCAGCTTGTTGGGCCTCTACAATGAGCAGTTCTTC	.	TRBV5-6	TRBJ2-1	.
CASINSGTVNEQFF	TGTGCCAGCATCAACTCCGGGACAGTGAATGAGCAGTTCTTC	.	TRBV5-6	TRBJ2-1	TRBD1
CASSAGLASGEQFF	TGTGCCAGCAGCGCGGGACTAGCGAGTGGCGAGCAGTTCTTC	.	TRBV2	TRBJ2-1	TRBD2
CASRIERVSYNEQFF	TGTGCCAGCAGGATAGAGAGGGTGTCCTACAATGAGCAGTTCTTC	.	TRBV6-1	TRBJ2-1	.
CASSARWGQKNEKLFF	TGTGCCAGCAGCGCCCGTTGGGGACAGAAGAATGAAAAACTGTTTTTT	.	TRBV9	TRBJ1-4	TRBD1
CASSPGGFLSSYEQYF	TGTGCCAGCAGCCCCGGGGGGTTCTTAAGCTCCTACGAGCAGTACTTC	.	TRBV7-2	TRBJ2-7	TRBD2